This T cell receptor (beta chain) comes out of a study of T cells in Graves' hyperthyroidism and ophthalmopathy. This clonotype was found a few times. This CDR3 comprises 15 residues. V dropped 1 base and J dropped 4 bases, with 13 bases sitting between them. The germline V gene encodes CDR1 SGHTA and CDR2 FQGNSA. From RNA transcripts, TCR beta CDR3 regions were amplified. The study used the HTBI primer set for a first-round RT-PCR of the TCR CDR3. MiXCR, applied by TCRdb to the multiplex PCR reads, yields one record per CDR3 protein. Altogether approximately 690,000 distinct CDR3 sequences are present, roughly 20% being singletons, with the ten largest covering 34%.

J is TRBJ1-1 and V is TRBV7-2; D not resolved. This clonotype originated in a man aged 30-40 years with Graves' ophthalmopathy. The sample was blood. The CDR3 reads CASSLVSRMATEAFF. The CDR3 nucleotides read TGTGCCAGCAGCTTAGTCTCAAGGATGGCCACTGAAGCTTTCTTT. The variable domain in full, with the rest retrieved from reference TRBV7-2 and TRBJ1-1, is GAGVSQSPSNKVTEKGKDVELRCDPISGHTALYWYRQSLGQGLEFLIYFQGNSAPDKSGLPSDRFSAERTGGSVSTLTIQRTQQEDSAVYLCASSLVSRMATEAFFGQGTRLTVV.